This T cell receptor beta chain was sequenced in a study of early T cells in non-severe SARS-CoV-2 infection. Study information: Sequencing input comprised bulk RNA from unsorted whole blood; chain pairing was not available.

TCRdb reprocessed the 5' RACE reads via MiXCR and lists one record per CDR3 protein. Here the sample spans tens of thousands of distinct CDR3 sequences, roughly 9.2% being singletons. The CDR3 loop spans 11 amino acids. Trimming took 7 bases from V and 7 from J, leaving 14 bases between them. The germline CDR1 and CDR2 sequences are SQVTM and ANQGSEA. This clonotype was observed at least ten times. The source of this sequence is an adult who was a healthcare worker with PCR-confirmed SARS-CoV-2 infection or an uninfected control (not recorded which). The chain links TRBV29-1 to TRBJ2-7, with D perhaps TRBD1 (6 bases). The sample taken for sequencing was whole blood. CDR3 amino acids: CSAAGVGEQYF. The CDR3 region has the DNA TGCAGCGCTGCAGGGGTCGGGGAGCAGTACTTC.